A selection of T cell receptor beta chains follows, all from one sample in a study of cytomegalovirus exposure and HLA in healthy donors. The repertoire was sequenced with immunoSEQ multiplex PCR; TCRdb's copy has only in-frame clones and lacks some. The sample includes about 130,000 clones, 65% to 90% seen only once; the top ten take about 3%. What was sequenced was PBMCs. The origin of the receptors is a woman younger than 35 in good health and CMV-seropositive. Each CDR3 is given with its conserved first and last residue. A D gene is named only where the DNA matches it firmly. Clone size is given for some rows only: seen once, a few or many times, or a class if the clone is expanded.

clone_size: few; d_call: TRBD1; v_call: TRBV5-4; j_call: TRBJ1-6; cdr3_nt: TGTGCCAGCAGTGGGACAGCAAATTCACCCCTCCACTTT; cdr3_aa: CASSGTANSPLHF
clone_size: -; d_call: -; v_call: TRBV7-9; j_call: TRBJ1-1; cdr3_nt: TGTGCCAGCAGCTTAGCGGGGGCTACTGAAGCTTTCTTT; cdr3_aa: CASSLAGATEAFF
clone_size: -; d_call: TRBD1; v_call: TRBV5-6; j_call: TRBJ2-3; cdr3_nt: TGTGCCAGCAGCTTTCCGGGACAGGGCCCTCTAGATACGCAGTATTTT; cdr3_aa: CASSFPGQGPLDTQYF
clone_size: -; d_call: TRBD2; v_call: TRBV5-1; j_call: TRBJ2-1; cdr3_nt: TGCGCCAGCAGCTCGGGACTAGCGGGGGGCCGAGACCGAAATGAGCAGTTCTTC; cdr3_aa: CASSSGLAGGRDRNEQFF
clone_size: once; d_call: TRBD2; v_call: TRBV2; j_call: TRBJ2-7; cdr3_nt: TGTGCCAGCAGGGATAGACTAGCGGGAACCTACGAGCAGTACTTC; cdr3_aa: CASRDRLAGTYEQYF
clone_size: -; d_call: -; v_call: TRBV6-5; j_call: TRBJ1-2; cdr3_nt: TGTGCCAGCATCCGAGGGGGGGGCCCCTCTTATGGCTACACCTTC; cdr3_aa: CASIRGGGPSYGYTF
clone_size: few; d_call: TRBD1; v_call: TRBV5-1; j_call: TRBJ1-4; cdr3_nt: TGCGCCAGCAGCGGGCAGGGGGCAACTAATGAAAAACTGTTTTTT; cdr3_aa: CASSGQGATNEKLFF
clone_size: -; d_call: TRBD1; v_call: TRBV11-2; j_call: TRBJ1-1; cdr3_nt: TGTGCCAGCAATACGGGACAGGGGGGCACTGAAGCTTTCTTT; cdr3_aa: CASNTGQGGTEAFF
clone_size: -; d_call: -; v_call: TRBV19; j_call: TRBJ1-1; cdr3_nt: TGTGCCAGTAGTATTGAGGGGACAAACACTGAAGCTTTCTTT; cdr3_aa: CASSIEGTNTEAFF
clone_size: -; d_call: TRBD1; v_call: TRBV2; j_call: TRBJ1-2; cdr3_nt: TGTGCCAGCATAACAGGGGGGGAAGGCTACACCTTC; cdr3_aa: CASITGGEGYTF
clone_size: -; d_call: TRBD1; v_call: TRBV5-1; j_call: TRBJ2-3; cdr3_nt: TGCGCCAGCAGGATTGGGGACAGGGTACCAGATACGCAGTATTTT; cdr3_aa: CASRIGDRVPDTQYF
clone_size: -; d_call: TRBD1; v_call: TRBV10-1; j_call: TRBJ2-7; cdr3_nt: TGCGCCAGCAGTGGGTCGGACAGGGGGCGCAAGGGCGAGCAGTACTTC; cdr3_aa: CASSGSDRGRKGEQYF
clone_size: once; d_call: TRBD1; v_call: TRBV5-6; j_call: TRBJ1-1; cdr3_nt: TGTGCCAGCAGCGAAGGGACAGTTGAAGCTTTCTTT; cdr3_aa: CASSEGTVEAFF
clone_size: few; d_call: TRBD2; v_call: TRBV6-5; j_call: TRBJ2-3; cdr3_nt: TGTGCCAGCAGTTACGGGACTACCACAGATACGCAGTATTTT; cdr3_aa: CASSYGTTTDTQYF
clone_size: -; d_call: -; v_call: TRBV2; j_call: TRBJ1-6; cdr3_nt: TGTGCCAGCATGCTATACCACTATAATTCACCCCTCCACTTT; cdr3_aa: CASMLYHYNSPLHF
clone_size: -; d_call: TRBD1; v_call: TRBV11-3; j_call: TRBJ2-7; cdr3_nt: TGTGCCAGCAGCTTCAGGGGGAGCTCCTACGAGCAGTACTTC; cdr3_aa: CASSFRGSSYEQYF
clone_size: -; d_call: -; v_call: TRBV6-5; j_call: TRBJ2-1; cdr3_nt: TGTGCCAGCAGCCACGGGGTTAAGCAGTTCTTC; cdr3_aa: CASSHGVKQFF
clone_size: -; d_call: -; v_call: TRBV5-1; j_call: TRBJ2-5; cdr3_nt: TGCGCCAGCAGCTTGCTCGGGAGCAGCCCCCAAGAGACCCAGTACTTC; cdr3_aa: CASSLLGSSPQETQYF
clone_size: -; d_call: -; v_call: TRBV4-1; j_call: TRBJ1-5; cdr3_nt: TGCGCCAGCAGCCAAGATCGGGGAAATCAGCCCCAGCATTTT; cdr3_aa: CASSQDRGNQPQHF
clone_size: -; d_call: -; v_call: TRBV11-2; j_call: TRBJ2-3; cdr3_nt: TGTGCCAGCAGCTTATTCGAGTCTCAAACAGATACGCAGTATTTT; cdr3_aa: CASSLFESQTDTQYF
clone_size: -; d_call: TRBD1; v_call: TRBV5-1; j_call: TRBJ2-5; cdr3_nt: TGCGCCACCGCGTGGACAGGGGATCAAGAGACCCAGTACTTC; cdr3_aa: CATAWTGDQETQYF
clone_size: -; d_call: -; v_call: TRBV6-6; j_call: TRBJ2-3; cdr3_nt: TGTGCCAGCACCAGACGGGGTTCCACAGATACGCAGTATTTT; cdr3_aa: CASTRRGSTDTQYF
clone_size: -; d_call: TRBD2; v_call: TRBV12-5; j_call: TRBJ2-5; cdr3_nt: TGTGCTAGTGGTGTGGGGACTAGCGGGGGGAAGACCCAGTACTTC; cdr3_aa: CASGVGTSGGKTQYF
clone_size: -; d_call: TRBD2; v_call: TRBV11-2; j_call: TRBJ2-5; cdr3_nt: TGTGCCAGCAGCTTAGGGGTTAGCGGGGGGGCTGGAGAGACCCAGTACTTC; cdr3_aa: CASSLGVSGGAGETQYF
clone_size: -; d_call: -; v_call: TRBV5-1; j_call: TRBJ1-3; cdr3_nt: TGCGCCAGCAGCTTGGATGTAGGGGCGGCTGGAAACACCATATATTTT; cdr3_aa: CASSLDVGAAGNTIYF